The 2 T cell receptor beta chains presented below share a single source sample, sequenced in a study of blood T cell repertoires in COVID-19. Method: immunoSEQ multiplex PCR; TCRdb's copy keeps in-frame clones and lacks some. Here the sample spans a few hundred thousand clones, about nine tenths being singletons. Source material: peripheral blood. The receptors originated from a woman between 40 and 50 years old who had recovered from COVID-19.

The gene calls are TRBV19 and TRBJ2-1; D unresolved. The CDR3 spans 15 residues. Germline V gives CDR1 LNHDA, CDR2 SQIVND (reference sequence). The V end lost 9 bases, the J end lost 4 bases, and 19 bases lay between the germline ends. The CDR3 sequence: CASNPSVSLYNEQFF. As DNA, the CDR3 is TGTGCCAGCAACCCCAGCGTTAGCCTATACAATGAGCAGTTCTTC.

V and J are TRBV2 and TRBJ2-7, with 8 bases lining up with TRBD2. The J segment lost 1 base and the V segment lost 6 bases, leaving 8 bases of the junction unmatched. The CDR3 runs 15 residues. CDR1 and CDR2 from the germline V gene are SNHLY and FYNNEI. DNA of the CDR3: TGTGCCAGCAGGGTTACTAGCGGACTTTCCTACGAGCAGTACTTC. Translating gives CASRVTSGLSYEQYF.